The entry below describes one T cell receptor beta chain. This sample stems from a study of blood T cell repertoires in COVID-19. Study summary: The origin of the acute and convalescent COVID-19 samples was the United States, Italy and Spain.

From germline, CDR1 is LNHDA and CDR2 SQIVND (reference sequence). The V and J ends lost 3 bases and 5 bases, in that order; junction bases with no gene match: 4. The CDR3 has 14 amino acids. Only in-frame clones appear in the TCRdb table, and some are missing; sequencing was by immunoSEQ multiplex PCR. The sample comprises approximately 300,000 clones, around 91% of which are singletons, and approximately 4.3% rests with the top ten. The source material was PBMCs or T cells enriched from blood (not recorded which). The J gene is TRBJ1-1, the V gene TRBV19; 9 nucleotides align to TRBD1. This clonotype was sampled from a woman in her late teens or twenties with acute COVID-19. The chain's CDR3 is CASSMLTGGTEAFF. CDR3 DNA sequence: TGTGCCAGTAGTATGTTGACAGGGGGAACTGAAGCTTTCTTT.